This T cell receptor (beta chain) was documented in a study of T cells in localized non-small cell lung cancer. CDR1 is SGHNT and CDR2 is YENEEA in the germline V gene. V shed 5 bases and J 1 base; nucleotides not matched to a gene: 9. This CDR3 is 17 amino acids long. Repertoires were generated with immunoSEQ multiplex PCR, while TCRdb's copy carries only in-frame clones and drops some. This table has about 3,300 clones, 25% to 35% appearing once. This clone is medium-sized (0.01 to 0.1%) in the sample. This rearrangement joins TRBV11-3 to TRBJ2-5; 11 bases map to TRBD2. The sequence came from a male donor at least 60 years old with stage I lung adenocarcinoma. Here the sequenced sample was lung tumor tissue, taken before any cancer treatment. In nucleotides, the CDR3 is TGTGCCAGCAGCCTGTACTCGGGACTAGCGGTCCAAGAGACCCAGTACTTC. Amino acids: CASSLYSGLAVQETQYF.